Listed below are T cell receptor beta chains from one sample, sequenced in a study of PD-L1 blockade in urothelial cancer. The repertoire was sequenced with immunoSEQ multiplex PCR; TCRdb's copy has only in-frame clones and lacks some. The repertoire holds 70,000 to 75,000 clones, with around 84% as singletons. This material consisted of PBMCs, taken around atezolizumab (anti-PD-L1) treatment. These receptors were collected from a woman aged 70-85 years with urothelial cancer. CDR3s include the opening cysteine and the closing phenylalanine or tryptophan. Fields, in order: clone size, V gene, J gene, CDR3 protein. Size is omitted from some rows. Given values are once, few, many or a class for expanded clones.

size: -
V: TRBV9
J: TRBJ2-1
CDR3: CASSVPGGFGYNEQFF

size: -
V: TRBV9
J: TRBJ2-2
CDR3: CASSARQGARFDTGELFF

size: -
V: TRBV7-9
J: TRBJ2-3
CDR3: CASSRDKAQYF

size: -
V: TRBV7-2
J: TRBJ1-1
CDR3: CASSFALLGGAEAFF

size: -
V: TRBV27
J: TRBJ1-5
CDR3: CASSPLGQPNQPQHF

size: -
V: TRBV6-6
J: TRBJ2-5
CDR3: CASSYSKAGEETQYF

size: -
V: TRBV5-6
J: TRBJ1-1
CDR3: CASCGGRNTEAFF

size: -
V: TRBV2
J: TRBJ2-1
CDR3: CASRLSGASYNEQFF

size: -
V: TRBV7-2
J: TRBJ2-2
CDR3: CASSQARSNTGELFF

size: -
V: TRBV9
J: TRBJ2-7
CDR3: CASSVGQATREQYF

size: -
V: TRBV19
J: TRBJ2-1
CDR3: CASSLSPPGGRGDEQFF

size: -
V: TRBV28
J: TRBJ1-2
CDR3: CASRVAGREVYGYTF

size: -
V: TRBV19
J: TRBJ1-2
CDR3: CASSTPGQGAGGYTF

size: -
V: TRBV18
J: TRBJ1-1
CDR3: CASSLDRVNTEAFF

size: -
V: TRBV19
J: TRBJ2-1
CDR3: CASSPGVAGYNEQFF

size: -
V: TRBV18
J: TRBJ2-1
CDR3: CASSPSPHEQFF

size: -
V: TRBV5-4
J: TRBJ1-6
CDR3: CASSPGGTGAGNSPLHF

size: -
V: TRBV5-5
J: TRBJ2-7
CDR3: CASSLGQGSYEQYF

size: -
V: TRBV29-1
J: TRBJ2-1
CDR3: CSEKRANEQFF

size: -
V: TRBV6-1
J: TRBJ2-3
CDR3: CASSEGGPWDTQYF

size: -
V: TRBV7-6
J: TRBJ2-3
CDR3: CASSFGRQPTDTQYF

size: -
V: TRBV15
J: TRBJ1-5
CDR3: CATSRDLLDRAVGDQPQHF

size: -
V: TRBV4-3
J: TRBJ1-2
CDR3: CASSQEGQGANYGYTF

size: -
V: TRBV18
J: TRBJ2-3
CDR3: CASRGSGLTDTQYF

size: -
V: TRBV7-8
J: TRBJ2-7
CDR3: CASSLGGTVTYEQYF

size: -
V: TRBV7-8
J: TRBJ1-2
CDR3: CASSRAVDRKNYGYTF

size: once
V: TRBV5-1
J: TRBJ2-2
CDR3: CASSLAGGLLLGELFF

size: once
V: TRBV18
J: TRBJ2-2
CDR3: CASSPPGQGGTGELFF

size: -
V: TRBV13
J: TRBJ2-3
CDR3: CASSLAGQGSTDTQYF

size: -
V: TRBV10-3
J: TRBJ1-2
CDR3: CAISDQGDYGYTF

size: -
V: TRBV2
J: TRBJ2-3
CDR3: CASRSTGGADTQYF

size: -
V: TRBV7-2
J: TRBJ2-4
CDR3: CASRKGLAKNIQYF

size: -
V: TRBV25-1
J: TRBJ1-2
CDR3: CASSIQGAGYTF

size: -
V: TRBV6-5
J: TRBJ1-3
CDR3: CASSYLSGNTIYF

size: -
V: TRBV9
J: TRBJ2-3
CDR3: CASSVELAGADTQYF

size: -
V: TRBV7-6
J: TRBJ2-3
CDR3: CASSAPYGRTALSTDTQYF

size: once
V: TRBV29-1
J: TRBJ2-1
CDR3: CSAGRQGRNEQFF

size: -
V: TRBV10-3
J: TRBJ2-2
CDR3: CAISESTSGRPNTGELFF

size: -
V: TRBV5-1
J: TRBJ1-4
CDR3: CASSIGQGPEKLFF

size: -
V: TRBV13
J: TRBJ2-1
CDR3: CASSPRGDGGALYNEQFF

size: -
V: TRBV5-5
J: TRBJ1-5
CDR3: CASSLRQGAWGNQPQHF

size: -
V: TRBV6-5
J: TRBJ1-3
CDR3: CASSYTGGISGNTIYF

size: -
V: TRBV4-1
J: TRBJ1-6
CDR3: CASSQVVRVDNSPLHF

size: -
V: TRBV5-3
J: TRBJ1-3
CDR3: CARSLGRGSAGNTIYF

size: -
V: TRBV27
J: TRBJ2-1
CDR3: CASSLGRLARNEQFF

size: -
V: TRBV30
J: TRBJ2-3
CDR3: CAWSTHPRGVMTMSGTDTQYF

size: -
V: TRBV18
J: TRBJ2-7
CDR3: CASSPAGGDSYEQYF

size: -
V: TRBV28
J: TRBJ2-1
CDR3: CASSRLAGGANEQFF

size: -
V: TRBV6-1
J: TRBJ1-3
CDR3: CASSEGTFGNTIYF

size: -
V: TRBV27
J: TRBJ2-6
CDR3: CASSLLPSGANVLTF

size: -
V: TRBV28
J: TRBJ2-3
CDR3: CASSLYSSGVGTDTQYF